The 16 T cell receptor beta chains below come from one sample, sequenced in a study of blood T cell repertoires in COVID-19. The repertoire was sequenced with immunoSEQ multiplex PCR; TCRdb's copy has only in-frame clones and lacks some. The sample yields over 150,000 clones, 90% seen once. Sequencing was performed on peripheral blood. The receptors were sampled from a man in his fifties or sixties with acute or convalescent COVID-19.

This chain joins TRBV4-1 and TRBJ2-6; D not certain. CDR3 size: 16 residues. Deletions cut 0 bases from V and 4 bases from J, with 10 bases between. The germline gives CDR1 MGHRA, CDR2 YSYEKL. CDR3 sequence: CASSQEIPLGANVLTF. The CDR3 DNA sequence: TGCGCCAGCAGCCAAGAAATCCCTCTGGGGGCCAACGTCCTGACTTTC.

The V call is TRBV7-9, the J call TRBJ1-1; D unclear. The ends were cut back, 6 bases at V and 4 bases at J, with 15 bases in the middle. The germline gives CDR1 SEHNR, CDR2 FQNEAQ (reference sequence). CDR3 length: 14 residues. The chain's CDR3 is CASSSSAGATEAFF. CDR3 DNA sequence: TGTGCCAGCAGTTCCTCCGCGGGAGCCACTGAAGCTTTCTTT.

The chain is built from TRBV18 and TRBJ1-1, with D unresolved. Per the germline V gene, CDR1 is KGHSH and CDR2 is LQKENI. The CDR3 is 15 residues long. V lost 2 bases to trimming and J lost 5 bases, with 15 bases between them. CDR3 protein: CASSPREARRTEAFF. CDR3 nucleotide sequence: TGTGCCAGCTCACCAAGGGAGGCAAGGAGGACTGAAGCTTTCTTT.

This clone has a single count. The chain carries TRBV19 and TRBJ1-1; a weak D match, TRBD1 (6 bases). V lost 3 bases and J lost 3, with 11 bases in between. There are 14 residues in the CDR3. Looked up from germline, CDR1 is LNHDA and CDR2 is SQIVND (reference sequence). CDR3 nucleotide sequence: TGTGCCAGTAGTATGGGGGCAAGTTACACTGAAGCTTTCTTT. Protein: CASSMGASYTEAFF.

In this sample, this clone turned up once. The V call is TRBV16, the J call TRBJ1-2; the D is unclear. V was shortened by 1 base and J by 2 bases, with 8 bases between the two germline ends. The germline CDR1 and CDR2 sequences are KGHSY and FQNENV. CDR3 length: 14 amino acids. For the CDR3, the DNA is TGTGCCAGCAGCCAATTGGGCAGCAACTATGGCTACACCTTC. This sequence encodes CASSQLGSNYGYTF.

The chain recombines TRBV5-4 with TRBJ2-5; TRBD2 matches at 10 bases. J gave up 5 bases and V 2 bases, and 18 bases lay outside the gene matches. This CDR3 spans 19 amino acids. Germline V gene data show CDR1 as SGHNT and CDR2 as YYREEE (reference sequence). The CDR3 protein is CASSLLGGRSGRARETQYF. The CDR3, as DNA: TGTGCCAGCAGCTTATTAGGGGGAAGGAGCGGGAGGGCCAGGGAGACCCAGTACTTC.

V usage is TRBV18 and J usage is TRBJ2-3; maybe TRBD1 (6 bases). The CDR3 length is 14 residues. The germline gives CDR1 KGHSH, CDR2 LQKENI. The V gene lost 3 bases and the J gene lost 4 bases, with 11 bases spanning the gap. The CDR3 loop reads CASSPREGADTQYF. The CDR3 DNA sequence: TGTGCCAGCTCACCCCGCGAGGGGGCAGATACGCAGTATTTT.

CDR3 sequence reads: CASSLRGTGGVRETQYF. CDR3 DNA: TGTGCCAGCAGTTTAAGGGGGACAGGGGGCGTACGGGAGACCCAGTACTTC. The chain links TRBV28 to TRBJ2-5; 12 bases are shared with TRBD1. This CDR3 has 17 residues. Unmatched junction bases numbered 9, after V lost 2 bases and J lost 5 bases. Germline CDR1 is MDHEN and CDR2 is SYDVKM.

The CDR3 is CASRDNSYNEQFF. In DNA, the CDR3 is TGTGCCAGTAGGGACAACTCCTACAATGAGCAGTTCTTC. The chain is built from TRBV19 and TRBJ2-1; a weak D match, TRBD1 (5 bases). V was cut by 6 bases and J by 0 bases, with 6 bases left in between. The CDR3 runs 13 residues. CDR1 is LNHDA, CDR2 SQIVND, per germline (reference sequence).

The V gene is TRBV5-1, the J gene TRBJ2-5; tentatively, D is TRBD2 (5 bases). This CDR3 region has 13 residues. The V gene lost 3 bases and the J gene lost 5 bases, with 11 bases spanning the gap. Germline lookup yields CDR1 SGHRS and CDR2 YFSETQ. CDR3 nucleotide sequence: TGCGCCAGCAGCTGGAGGTCCCCGGAGACCCAGTACTTC. This encodes CASSWRSPETQYF.

J is TRBJ2-2 and V is TRBV7-3; weak D call: TRBD1 (5 bases). V lost 1 base, J lost 3 bases, and 24 bases lay in between. Germline CDR1 is SGHTA and CDR2 is FQGTGA. CDR3 length: 20 residues. CDR3 sequence reads: CASSLRALQGQGDDTGELFF. DNA for the CDR3: TGTGCCAGCAGCTTAAGAGCGTTACAAGGGCAGGGCGATGACACCGGGGAGCTGTTTTTT.

The V and J genes are TRBV2 and TRBJ2-3; 16 bases map to TRBD2. With 8 bases clipped from V and 1 base from J, the junction kept 12 bases outside the gene matches. The CDR3 contains 19 residues. Per the germline V gene, CDR1 is SNHLY and CDR2 is FYNNEI. CDR3 in amino acids: CASRGGLAGGPSRTDTQYF. DNA of the CDR3: TGTGCCAGCCGGGGGGGACTAGCGGGAGGGCCCTCGCGCACAGATACGCAGTATTTT.

Of note for this clone: The junction shows a germline mismatch at one end, possibly a read error. This chain joins TRBV7-9 and TRBJ1-1; 8 nucleotides line up with TRBD1. Per the germline V gene, CDR1 is SEHNR and CDR2 is FQNEAQ (reference sequence). CDR3 size: 15 residues. The CDR3 sequence: CASSHRDRRTTKAFF. The DNA of the CDR3 is TGTGCCAGCAGCCACCGGGACAGGAGAACCACTAAAGCTTTCTTT.

Here the CDR3 DNA reads TGCAGTGCTGGCCAATTCACTGAAGCTTTCTTT. Its protein is CSAGQFTEAFF. The chain uses TRBV20-1 and TRBJ1-1, with D hard to call. Germline V gene sequence: CDR1 DFQATT, CDR2 SNEGSKA (reference sequence). Trimming removed 5 bases at V and 4 bases at J, with 8 bases between. CDR3 size: 11 residues.

The chain employs TRBV28 and TRBJ1-5; 7 bases are a match to TRBD1. V trimming: 6 bases; J trimming: 6 bases; junction bases outside the gene matches: 11. Germline assignment: CDR1 MDHEN and CDR2 SYDVKM. This CDR3 contains 15 residues. The CDR3 region is CASRTYDRAAQPQHF. For the CDR3, the DNA is TGTGCCAGCAGAACCTACGACAGGGCCGCTCAGCCCCAGCATTTT.

J is TRBJ1-2 and V is TRBV30; D might be TRBD1 (5 bases). The CDR3 consists of 12 residues. V lost 2 bases and J lost 8, with 12 bases in between. Germline V gene lookup returns CDR1 GTSNPN and CDR2 SVGIG (reference sequence). CDR3 DNA sequence: TGTGCCTGGAGTTCATCAGGGTCCGGCTACACCTTC. Translated: CAWSSSGSGYTF.